The T cell receptor beta chain described here comes from a study of control samples from healthy donors and cancer patients. J lost 4 bases, V lost 8 bases, and 14 bases had no gene match. The CDR3 covers 15 residues. CDR1 and CDR2 from the germline V gene are MNHEY and SMNVEV (reference sequence). Here immunoSEQ multiplex PCR was the method, and the copy in TCRdb shows in-frame clones only, minus some. This table holds around 77,000 clones, 80% to 95% found once. The rearrangement joins TRBV27 to TRBJ2-7, with TRBD1 matching 7 bases. This TCR came from a woman aged 55-75 years in good health. Sequencing was done on a sample of blood. CDR3 residues: CASAQQPGQTYEQYF. CDR3 sequence (DNA): TGTGCCAGCGCCCAGCAACCGGGACAGACTTACGAGCAGTACTTC.